This T cell receptor (beta chain) was captured in a study of T cell responses to AZD1222 COVID-19 vaccine. Findings of the study overall: Clonal diversity may have been underestimated, and the donors were mostly white British, with more females than males.

The V segment lost 4 bases and the J segment 5 bases; nucleotides outside the gene matches: 1. The CDR3 runs 12 residues. CDR1 and CDR2 (germline): SEHNR, FQNEAQ (reference sequence). This clone is a singleton in its sample. Its specificity is unknown. Data came from immunoSEQ multiplex PCR; TCRdb stores just in-frame clones and leaves some out. The sample has about 100,000 clones, 88% seen once; the top ten hold 1.8%. This sequence originates from an adult in good health. Specimen: peripheral blood, collected on day 0 of AZD1222 vaccination. The chain is built from TRBV7-9 and TRBJ2-5, with TRBD2 matching 7 bases. CDR3 region: CASSWGGETQYF. The CDR3 DNA reads TGTGCCAGCAGCTGGGGAGGGGAGACCCAGTACTTC.